One and the same sample provided the 15 T cell receptor beta chains below, sequenced in a study of Graves' ophthalmopathy and Graves' hyperthyroidism. Using RNA transcripts, the TCR beta CDR3 regions were amplified. First-round RT-PCR relied on HTBI primers, and a second-round multiplex PCR came next. TCRdb reanalysed the multiplex PCR reads using MiXCR and keeps one entry per CDR3 protein. The sample holds tens of thousands of distinct CDR3 sequences; approximately 45% are singletons and the top ten take roughly 5%. Sequencing was performed on peripheral blood. The source of these receptors is an adult woman with Graves' ophthalmopathy.

By its share, this clonotype is medium-sized. The gene calls are TRBV25-1 and TRBJ2-7, with D perhaps TRBD1 or TRBD2 (5 bases each). Trimming took 1 base from V and 3 from J, leaving 13 bases between them. Germline CDR1 is MGHDK and CDR2 is SYGVNS. The CDR3 contains 15 residues. The CDR3 region is CASSESTWDDYEQYF. CDR3 nucleotides: TGTGCCAGCAGTGAATCAACCTGGGACGACTACGAGCAGTACTTC.

This clonotype occurred many times. This rearrangement joins TRBV7-9 to TRBJ1-1; D gene ambiguous. The length of the CDR3 is 13 residues. The germline V gene has CDR1 SEHNR and CDR2 FQNEAQ (reference sequence). V was cut by 3 bases and J by 3 bases, with 8 bases left in between. DNA of the CDR3: TGTGCCAGCAGCTTCGGCCAGGACACTGAAGCTTTCTTT. Translated: CASSFGQDTEAFF.

Worth noting for this clonotype: A junction end diverges from the germline sequence, so it may reflect a read error. The gene calls are TRBV20-1 and TRBJ2-1; the D gene is possibly TRBD2 (6 bases). Germline V gene lookup returns CDR1 DFQATT and CDR2 SNEGSKA (reference sequence). The CDR3 loop spans 14 amino acids. As DNA, the CDR3 is TGCAGCGCTAGACCTCCCGGGACTTACAGTGAGCAGTTCTTC. Its translation: CSARPPGTYSEQFF.

Worth noting for this clonotype: A much larger clone sits a single nucleotide away, making a read error possible. The rearrangement links TRBV6-5 to TRBJ2-4; no definite D call. The CDR3 loop spans 17 amino acids. Germline V gene sequence: CDR1 MNHEY, CDR2 SVGAGI. The CDR3 sequence: CASSYSIAAVAKNSQYF. Here the CDR3 DNA reads TGTGCCAGCAGTTACTCGATCGCCGCGGTAGCCAAAAACAGTCAGTACTTC.

This clonotype showed up many times. The chain links TRBV9 to TRBJ1-2, with 7 bases fitting TRBD1. Germline CDR1 is SGDLS and CDR2 is YYNGEE. Trimming removed 4 bases from V and 4 bases from J; junction bases left unmatched: 7. The CDR3 is made up of 14 amino acids. The CDR3 region has the DNA TGTGCCAGCAGCCGCGGACAGGAGGCCTATGGCTACACCTTC. Protein: CASSRGQEAYGYTF.

This sequence joins TRBV20-1 and TRBJ1-1, with a weak D call TRBD1 (5 bases). Trimming removed 5 bases at V and 1 base at J, with 8 bases between. Germline V gene sequence: CDR1 DFQATT, CDR2 SNEGSKA (reference sequence). The CDR3 extends over 12 amino acids. Here the CDR3 reads CSASQGNTEAFF. The DNA of the CDR3 is TGCAGTGCTTCCCAGGGGAACACTGAAGCTTTCTTT.

This clonotype was seen ten or more times. The chain uses TRBV5-1 and TRBJ2-7, with 11 bases that match TRBD2. Germline trimming cut 2 bases from V and 2 bases from J; bases unmatched to any gene: 3. The germline CDR1 and CDR2 sequences are SGHRS and YFSETQ. This CDR3 spans 15 amino acids. CDR3 DNA: TGCGCCAGCAGCTTTACTAGCGGGAGTGCCTACGAGCAGTACTTC. Its protein product is CASSFTSGSAYEQYF. Full variable domain (missing parts from reference TRBV5-1 and TRBJ2-7): KAGVTQTPRYLIKTRGQQVTLSCSPISGHRSVSWYQQTPGQGLQFLFEYFSETQRNKGNFPGRFSGRQFSNSRSEMNVSTLELGDSALYLCASSFTSGSAYEQYFGPGTRLTVT.

The chain uses TRBV20-1 and TRBJ2-3; no definite D call. The germline V gene has CDR1 DFQATT and CDR2 SNEGSKA (reference sequence). This CDR3 is 12 amino acids long. Trimming removed 5 bases at V and 0 bases at J, with 6 bases between. CDR3 DNA sequence: TGCAGTGCTCGGCCTAGCACAGATACGCAGTATTTT. Amino acid sequence: CSARPSTDTQYF.

The chain couples TRBV5-6 to TRBJ2-3; 8 bases agree with TRBD1. Germline V gene sequence: CDR1 SGHDT, CDR2 YYEEEE. The CDR3 runs to 14 residues. V lost 4 bases, J lost 4 bases, and 5 bases stayed unmatched. The CDR3 is CASSLGTGSDTQYF. The DNA for the CDR3 is TGTGCCAGCAGCCTCGGGACAGGTTCAGATACGCAGTATTTT.

The CDR3 spells CASSQYEGSEQYF. Written as DNA, the CDR3 is TGCGCCAGCAGCCAATATGAGGGATCCGAGCAGTACTTC. V usage is TRBV4-3 and J usage is TRBJ2-7; tentatively, D is TRBD2 (5 bases). V lost 2 bases, J lost 6 bases, and 11 bases lay in between. Germline CDR1 LGHNA, CDR2 YSLEER. The CDR3 is 13 amino acids.

The table lists this clonotype with many counts. The chain has TRBV3-1 and TRBJ2-3; 7 positions match TRBD2. This CDR3 contains 15 residues. Germline values: CDR1 LGHDT, CDR2 YNNKEL (reference sequence). The trim removed 1 base at V and 3 bases at J, leaving 4 bases unmatched. The CDR3 sequence: CASSQGAGVTDTQYF. The CDR3 DNA is TGTGCCAGCAGCCAAGGGGCGGGAGTGACAGATACGCAGTATTTT.

The J gene is TRBJ1-1, the V gene TRBV20-1; 8 bases line up with TRBD1. Trimming removed 6 bases from V and 1 base from J; junction bases left unmatched: 4. In germline, CDR1 is DFQATT, CDR2 SNEGSKA (reference sequence). The CDR3 covers 13 residues. The CDR3 reads CSAHRGANTEAFF. The CDR3 coding sequence is TGCAGTGCGCACAGGGGGGCGAACACTGAAGCTTTCTTT.

The chain links TRBV5-1 to TRBJ2-5, with 8 bases matching TRBD1. The germline gives CDR1 SGHRS, CDR2 YFSETQ. V shed 5 bases and J 1 base; nucleotides not matched to a gene: 4. The CDR3 length is 14 residues. CDR3 nucleotides: TGCGCCAGCAGTTGGGACAGGCCCCAAGAGACCCAGTACTTC. It is translated as CASSWDRPQETQYF. Complete variable domain (other parts from reference TRBV5-1 and TRBJ2-5): KAGVTQTPRYLIKTRGQQVTLSCSPISGHRSVSWYQQTPGQGLQFLFEYFSETQRNKGNFPGRFSGRQFSNSRSEMNVSTLELGDSALYLCASSWDRPQETQYFGPGTRLLVL.

This chain connects TRBV7-3 to TRBJ2-5, with TRBD1 matching over 8 bases. CDR1 SGHTA and CDR2 FQGTGA come from the germline V gene. Losses at the gene ends were 1 base for V and 3 bases for J; bases not matched to a gene: 7. CDR3 size: 16 residues. CDR3 region: CASSLNPETGEETQYF. The CDR3 DNA reads TGTGCCAGCAGCTTAAATCCGGAGACAGGGGAAGAGACCCAGTACTTC.

Points on this clonotype: Given a much more abundant clone one base away, this may be a read error. No conserved phenylalanine or tryptophan ends this CDR3, so it is likely a read error. The chain recombines TRBV27 with TRBJ2-1; 7 bases line up with TRBD1. After removal of 3 bases from V and 6 bases from J, the junction contained 8 bases not matched to a gene. Germline loops: CDR1 MNHEY, CDR2 SMNVEV (reference sequence). The CDR3 runs 15 residues. For the CDR3, the DNA is TGTGCCAGCAGTTTTCTAGGGGGCGAAATCAATGAGCAGTTCTGC. It codes for CASSFLGGEINEQFC.